Ten or more counts support the clone carrying this TCR beta chain. The data belong to a study of read filtering for tumor transcriptome and immune sequencing. Germline V lookup: CDR1 SGHRS, CDR2 YFSETQ. Between the trimmed V and J ends, which lost 4 bases and 2 bases, there was a span of 10 bases. The CDR3 is made up of 13 amino acids. From 300 to 450 ng of RNA, a library with molecular barcoded alpha/delta and beta/gamma adaptors was made. TCRdb redid the calling of the reads with MiXCR, one entry per CDR3 protein. Found here are 39,000 or so distinct CDR3 sequences, 13% of them singletons; the top ten hold about 29%.

This sequence originates from a donor at least 40 years old with multiple myeloma. This chain links TRBV5-1 with TRBJ2-7, with D possibly being TRBD2 (5 bases). The sequenced sample consisted of a population of CD138-negative cells sorted from bone marrow. The CDR3 DNA reads TGCGCCAGCAGCCATCCGGGGACCTACGAGCAGTACTTC. Translated: CASSHPGTYEQYF.